This TCR beta chain was obtained from a study of identical twins. Whole-study results and caveats: Cross-sectional statistics underpinned the conclusions; the same donors were not followed. Out-of-frame alpha sequences shared by twins were enriched for low generation probability.

About this clonotype: Its antigen is unidentified.

TCRdb used MiXCR to reprocess the 5' RACE reads, holding one entry per CDR3 protein. The sample contains 690,000 or so distinct CDR3 sequences, approximately 9% of which appear only once. The V gene lost 0 bases and the J gene lost 2 bases, with 8 bases spanning the gap. Germline-derived CDR1 and CDR2 are ENHRY and SYGVKD. The CDR3 extends over 16 amino acids. Healthy Caucasians were all of the donors. The sample was also reused in another study, on yellow fever vaccine responses in identical twins.

The sequencing sample was made of PBMCs. V usage is TRBV10-3 and J usage is TRBJ2-6; no firm D call. The TCR was taken from a woman aged 18-29 years in good health. The CDR3 region has the DNA TGTGCCATCAGTGAGTCGTCTTTCACTGGGGCCAACGTCCTGACTTTC. It translates to CAISESSFTGANVLTF.